The 27 T cell receptor beta chains below all came from one sample that was sequenced in a study of shared clonotypes between healthy human individuals. Selected positively for CCR7 and CD45RO-negative, naive CD8 cells excluded terminally differentiated effector memory CD45RA+ cells. This table comes from immunoSEQ multiplex PCR, and its TCRdb copy is limited to in-frame clones, with some not included. The table has millions of clones, approximately 94% seen once; the top ten hold about 1.1%. Material for sequencing was naive CD8+ T cells sorted from blood. Every receptor here comes from a man aged 18 to 29 in good health.

The CDR3 nucleotides are TGTGCCACCAGCAGCTGGGGGGACAGTTTGAACACTGAAGCTTTCTTT. It yields the protein CATSSWGDSLNTEAFF. J is TRBJ1-1 and V is TRBV15; 7 positions match TRBD1. The CDR3 is 16 amino acids. Per the germline V gene, CDR1 is LNHNV and CDR2 is YYDKDF (reference sequence). V gave up 3 bases and J gave up 0 bases; unmatched junction bases: 7.

The gene calls are TRBV27 and TRBJ2-1, with D possibly matching TRBD1 (6 bases). V gave up 8 bases and J gave up 6 bases, with 14 bases separating them. CDR3 length: 13 amino acids. Germline values: CDR1 MNHEY, CDR2 SMNVEV (reference sequence). The CDR3 bases are TGTGCCAGCCTCGAACAGGGCGGCAATGAGCAGTTCTTC. This translates into CASLEQGGNEQFF.

The chain couples TRBV27 to TRBJ1-1; D unresolved. Germline assignment: CDR1 MNHEY and CDR2 SMNVEV (reference sequence). This CDR3 spans 13 amino acids. Trimming removed 5 bases at V and 5 bases at J, with 12 bases between. The CDR3: CASSTTGETEAFF. CDR3 nucleotide sequence: TGTGCCAGCAGTACAACTGGGGAAACTGAAGCTTTCTTT.

The chain has TRBV5-1 and TRBJ2-3, with D possibly being TRBD2 (6 bases). From germline, CDR1 is SGHRS and CDR2 YFSETQ. This CDR3 contains 15 residues. Trimming shortened V by 2 bases and J by 1 base, and 11 bases separated the two germline ends. CDR3 sequence (DNA): TGCGCCAGCAGCTTAGGGACTTTCGGCACAGATACGCAGTATTTT. Translation: CASSLGTFGTDTQYF.

This chain joins TRBV2 and TRBJ2-7; 9 positions match TRBD2. Germline CDR1 reads SNHLY; CDR2 reads FYNNEI. After removal of 1 base from V and 0 bases from J, the junction contained 4 bases not matched to a gene. The CDR3 extends over 16 amino acids. CDR3 DNA sequence: TGTGCCAGCAGTGAAGGGCTAGCGGGACTCTCCTACGAGCAGTACTTC. Translated: CASSEGLAGLSYEQYF.

The chain has TRBV27 and TRBJ2-1; D gene unclear. Trimming stripped 4 bases from V and 4 bases from J, with 5 bases between. The CDR3 runs 12 residues. Germline V gene sequence: CDR1 MNHEY, CDR2 SMNVEV (reference sequence). This CDR3 is CASSSPYNEQFF. The CDR3 bases are TGTGCCAGCAGTTCACCATACAATGAGCAGTTCTTC.

The chain combines TRBV5-1 with TRBJ2-2; D gene unclear. The V and J ends lost 3 bases and 1 base respectively, with 7 bases between them. CDR1 is SGHRS and CDR2 is YFSETQ in the germline V gene. The CDR3 has 14 amino acids. This CDR3 reads CASSWLENTGELFF. The CDR3 coding sequence is TGCGCCAGCAGCTGGCTGGAGAACACCGGGGAGCTGTTTTTT.

This chain links TRBV5-1 with TRBJ2-7, with no clear D. The V and J ends lost 0 bases and 12 bases respectively, with 25 bases between them. Germline CDR1 SGHRS, CDR2 YFSETQ. This CDR3 has 16 residues. CDR3 DNA sequence: TGCGCCAGCAGCTTGGGAGTTGACATAGGAGCCCCTGGTTCGTACTTC. As protein: CASSLGVDIGAPGSYF.

This sequence joins TRBV7-9 and TRBJ2-2, with D possibly TRBD1 on 6 matching bases. V shed 5 bases and J shed 7 bases, with 20 bases lying between them. The CDR3 has 16 amino acids. The germline CDR1 and CDR2 sequences are SEHNR and FQNEAQ (reference sequence). DNA for the CDR3: TGTGCCAGCAGCCCCGCTGGGGGCGGCAAAGACGGGGAGCTGTTTTTT. Residues: CASSPAGGGKDGELFF.

The chain recombines TRBV29-1 with TRBJ2-7; 11 nucleotides agree with TRBD2. The germline gives CDR1 SQVTM, CDR2 ANQGSEA. CDR3 length: 15 residues. Trimming removed 1 base from V and 0 bases from J; junction bases left unmatched: 2. This CDR3 is CSVEGLAGLSYEQYF. CDR3 nucleotide sequence: TGCAGCGTTGAAGGACTAGCGGGGCTCTCCTACGAGCAGTACTTC.

V and J are TRBV28 and TRBJ1-2, with 8 bases lining up with TRBD1. The germline gives CDR1 MDHEN, CDR2 SYDVKM. V trimming: 3 bases; J trimming: 4 bases; junction bases outside the gene matches: 4. The length of the CDR3 is 14 residues. The DNA for the CDR3 is TGTGCCAGCAGTTTCCTCGGGACAGGCTATGGCTACACCTTC. This codes for CASSFLGTGYGYTF.

The chain carries TRBV6-1 and TRBJ2-7; D perhaps matches TRBD1 (6 bases). The CDR3 length is 15 residues. V lost 7 bases to trimming and J lost 0 bases, with 16 bases between them. Germline V CDR1 and CDR2: MNHNS, SASEGT. CDR3 protein: CASNLGGPLSYEQYF. CDR3 sequence (DNA): TGTGCCAGCAACCTAGGGGGACCGCTCTCCTACGAGCAGTACTTC.

The rearrangement joins TRBV7-9 to TRBJ2-1, with no clear D. V was shortened by 0 bases and J by 10 bases, with 4 bases between the two germline ends. CDR1 is SEHNR and CDR2 is FQNEAQ in the germline V gene (reference sequence). This CDR3 contains 11 residues. CDR3 sequence (DNA): TGTGCCAGCAGCTTAGCTCAGGAGCAGTTCTTC. Encoded protein: CASSLAQEQFF.

The J gene is TRBJ2-1, the V gene TRBV10-1, with 8 bases aligning to TRBD2. With 0 bases clipped from V and 5 bases from J, the junction kept 6 bases outside the gene matches. Germline loops: CDR1 WNHNN, CDR2 SYGVQD (reference sequence). This CDR3 has 16 amino acids. In nucleotides, the CDR3 is TGCGCCAGCAGTGAGTCGAGCGGGAGACTTGACAATGAGCAGTTCTTC. Amino acids: CASSESSGRLDNEQFF.

This chain joins TRBV5-6 and TRBJ2-3; D ambiguous. This CDR3 is built from 12 residues. Per the germline V gene, CDR1 is SGHDT and CDR2 is YYEEEE. V dropped 4 bases and J dropped 2 bases, with 5 bases sitting between them. The CDR3 coding sequence is TGTGCCAGCAGCGTTGACACAGATACGCAGTATTTT. It codes for CASSVDTDTQYF.

The rearrangement joins TRBV5-1 to TRBJ2-5; possibly TRBD1 or TRBD2 for D (5 bases each). The CDR3 runs to 12 residues. The V gene lost 1 base and the J gene lost 9 bases, with 10 bases spanning the gap. Germline loops: CDR1 SGHRS, CDR2 YFSETQ. This CDR3 is CASSLTVGAQYF. As DNA, the CDR3 is TGCGCCAGCAGCTTGACGGTGGGGGCCCAGTACTTC.

J is TRBJ2-7 and V is TRBV2; D is possibly TRBD2 (6 bases). V lost 4 bases and J 2 bases, leaving 15 bases between the germline ends. The germline CDR1 and CDR2 sequences are SNHLY and FYNNEI. The CDR3 has 15 residues. As DNA, the CDR3 is TGTGCCAGCAGTGGACCGGGGGAAGCCACCTACGAGCAGTACTTC. Encoded protein: CASSGPGEATYEQYF.

On this clone itself: The sample contains more than one DNA sequence encoding this CDR3. The V gene is TRBV7-6, the J gene TRBJ1-5, with D perhaps TRBD1 (6 bases). The CDR3 runs to 16 residues. The germline gives CDR1 SGHVS, CDR2 FNYEAQ. Trimming left V 5 bases short and J 2 bases short, with 16 bases between. This CDR3 reads CASSQEAGEGNQPQHF. The CDR3 nucleotides are TGTGCCAGCAGCCAGGAAGCAGGGGAGGGCAATCAGCCCCAGCATTTT.

The V gene is TRBV6-6, the J gene TRBJ2-7; D unclear. Trimming took 7 bases from V and 3 from J, leaving 13 bases between them. The germline V gene has CDR1 MNHNY and CDR2 SVGAGI (reference sequence). CDR3 length equals 13 residues. CDR3 residues: CASISTLYYEQYF. CDR3 sequence (DNA): TGTGCCAGCATCTCGACATTATACTACGAGCAGTACTTC.

The rearrangement links TRBV30 to TRBJ1-2; the D is unclear. CDR1 and CDR2 from the germline V gene are GTSNPN and SVGIG (reference sequence). CDR3 length: 16 residues. V was shortened by 1 base and J by 3 bases, with 18 bases between the two germline ends. In DNA, the CDR3 is TGTGCCTGGAGTGGGGTTAGAGGCCCGGTGGACTATGGCTACACCTTC. It is translated as CAWSGVRGPVDYGYTF.

A word on this clone: The same CDR3 is also encoded by other DNA sequences in this sample. For the CDR3, the DNA is TGTGCCTGGAGTGTTGGACAGTCCTCTGGAAACACCATATATTTT. This translates into CAWSVGQSSGNTIYF. The J gene is TRBJ1-3, the V gene TRBV30, with TRBD1 as a possible D gene (6 bases). Per germline, CDR1 GTSNPN and CDR2 SVGIG (reference sequence). The V gene lost 0 bases and the J gene lost 0 bases, with 9 bases spanning the gap. The CDR3 loop spans 15 amino acids.

The V call is TRBV5-6, the J call TRBJ2-1, with TRBD1 as a possible D gene (6 bases). The germline CDR1 and CDR2 sequences are SGHDT and YYEEEE. The V and J ends lost 7 bases and 8 bases respectively, with 16 bases between them. The CDR3 loop spans 13 amino acids. The CDR3 is CASPKTGWHEQFF. The DNA of the CDR3 is TGTGCCAGCCCTAAGACAGGTTGGCATGAGCAGTTCTTC.

The V and J genes are TRBV2 and TRBJ2-2; D is tentatively TRBD1 or TRBD2 (7 bases each). V lost 3 bases to trimming and J lost 4 bases, with 9 bases between them. The germline V gene has CDR1 SNHLY and CDR2 FYNNEI. The CDR3 covers 14 residues. The DNA for the CDR3 is TGTGCCAGCAGTGACAGGGGGGGCACCGGGGAGCTGTTTTTT. Protein: CASSDRGGTGELFF.

V is TRBV7-9 and J is TRBJ1-1; possible D gene TRBD1, 6 bases. The V end was cut by 5 bases, the J end by 0 bases, with 13 bases between. Germline lookup yields CDR1 SEHNR and CDR2 FQNEAQ (reference sequence). The CDR3 consists of 15 residues. Written as DNA, the CDR3 is TGTGCCAGCAGCCCGTCGACAGGCCTGAACACTGAAGCTTTCTTT. Its translation is CASSPSTGLNTEAFF.

The V and J genes are TRBV30 and TRBJ2-7; D is unresolved. The CDR3 contains 13 residues. CDR1 is GTSNPN and CDR2 is SVGIG in the germline V gene (reference sequence). V lost 2 bases to trimming and J lost 6 bases, with 14 bases between them. The DNA of the CDR3 is TGTGCCTGGAGTCTTGGCCCGGCGTCCGAGCAGTACTTC. Protein: CAWSLGPASEQYF.

This clone was seen once. This rearrangement joins TRBV4-1 to TRBJ1-1; D not certain. Trimming pared 5 bases from V and 8 bases from J, leaving 9 bases between. CDR3 length equals 11 residues. CDR1 and CDR2 (germline): MGHRA, YSYEKL. The DNA of the CDR3 is TGCGCCAGCAGCGGCGGGAGGGAAGCTTTCTTT. Its translation is CASSGGREAFF.

Turning to this clone: Compared with germline, one end of the junction differs, possibly owing to a read error. The chain couples TRBV7-2 to TRBJ2-7; TRBD2 matches 9 bases. This CDR3 region has 15 residues. Germline assignment: CDR1 SGHTA and CDR2 FQGNSA. DNA of the CDR3: TGTGCCGGCAGCTTAGCGGGGGCAGGGGTTTACGAGCAGTACTTC. Amino acids: CAGSLAGAGVYEQYF.